The 30 T cell receptor beta chains in this list originate from one sample, sequenced in a study of blood T cell repertoires in COVID-19. TCRdb's copy holds only in-frame clones and misses some; the assay was immunoSEQ multiplex PCR. Here the sample spans around 95,000 clones, 90% being singletons. The sample consisted of peripheral blood. The receptors were gathered from a man aged 45-65 years with acute or convalescent COVID-19.

This clone was seen once. The V call is TRBV5-4, the J call TRBJ1-6; D remains ambiguous. The CDR3 has 15 residues. V gave up 3 bases and J gave up 1 base, with 8 bases separating them. Germline V gene sequence: CDR1 SGHNT, CDR2 YYREEE (reference sequence). CDR3 protein: CASSSGGSYNSPLHF. The CDR3, as DNA: TGTGCCAGCAGCTCGGGAGGGTCCTATAATTCACCCCTCCACTTT.

This chain uses TRBV7-9 with TRBJ2-3; 7 bases map to TRBD1. This CDR3 spans 15 amino acids. Germline CDR1 and CDR2: SEHNR and FQNEAQ (reference sequence). Losses at the gene ends were 5 bases for V and 1 base for J; bases not matched to a gene: 6. CDR3 sequence: CASSRQGGRTDTQYF. CDR3 DNA: TGTGCCAGCAGCCGACAGGGCGGGCGCACAGATACGCAGTATTTT.

J is TRBJ2-1 and V is TRBV10-1; 13 bases are shared with TRBD2. J gave up 5 bases and V 6 bases, and 16 bases lay outside the gene matches. The CDR3 covers 19 residues. CDR1 is WNHNN, CDR2 SYGVQD, per germline (reference sequence). The CDR3 here is CASRTGTSGNSRRDNEQFF. The DNA of the CDR3 is TGCGCCAGCAGGACCGGGACTAGCGGGAACTCACGGCGGGACAATGAGCAGTTCTTC.

In its sample, this clone was seen a few times. The chain joins TRBV24-1 to TRBJ1-5, with 7 bases lining up with TRBD1. Trimming took 10 bases from V and 0 from J; bases not matched to a gene: 5. Germline CDR1 reads KGHDR; CDR2 reads SFDVKD. The CDR3 contains 14 residues. The chain's CDR3 is CATWTGDSNQPQHF. CDR3 in DNA: TGTGCCACTTGGACAGGAGATAGCAATCAGCCCCAGCATTTT.

The chain has TRBV19 and TRBJ2-1; 7 bases map to TRBD2. CDR3 length: 15 residues. Germline V CDR1 and CDR2: LNHDA, SQIVND (reference sequence). J was trimmed by 6 bases and V by 2 bases; bases with no gene match: 7. The CDR3: CASSIKAGLLNEQFF. In nucleotides, the CDR3 is TGTGCCAGTAGTATAAAAGCGGGACTCCTCAATGAGCAGTTCTTC.

The chain combines TRBV11-2 with TRBJ1-3, with 8 bases aligning to TRBD1. Germline V CDR1 and CDR2: SGHAT, FQNNGV. V lost 3 bases, J lost 3 bases, and 13 bases stayed unmatched. CDR3 length equals 18 residues. The CDR3 DNA sequence: TGTGCCAGCAGCTTCCACTCGACAGGGGCCAGGAGTGGAAACACCATATATTTT. The encoded protein is CASSFHSTGARSGNTIYF.

This rearrangement joins TRBV11-3 to TRBJ2-1, with 9 bases fitting TRBD1. The V and J ends lost 5 bases and 4 bases, in that order; junction bases with no gene match: 12. Germline V gene data show CDR1 as SGHNT and CDR2 as YENEEA. The CDR3 is made up of 17 amino acids. The CDR3 DNA is TGTGCCAGCAGCCGCCCCCGGGACAGGGCTGAGTACAATGAGCAGTTCTTC. The encoded protein is CASSRPRDRAEYNEQFF.

The V and J genes are TRBV3-1 (or the pseudogene TRBV3-2) and TRBJ1-2; TRBD1 agrees at 8 bases. Germline assignment: CDR1 LGHDT and CDR2 YNNKEL (reference sequence). CDR3 size: 14 residues. Trimming cost V 0 bases and J 6 bases; bases outside gene matches: 3. The DNA of the CDR3 is TGTGCCAGCAGCCAAGACAGGGGGCGAAATGGCTACACCTTC. It is translated as CASSQDRGRNGYTF.

The chain employs TRBV11-2 and TRBJ1-2; tentatively, D is TRBD1 (5 bases). The CDR3 extends over 13 amino acids. The V gene lost 3 bases and the J gene lost 5 bases, with 10 bases spanning the gap. The germline V gene encodes CDR1 SGHAT and CDR2 FQNNGV. The CDR3 protein is CASSFRPGYGYTF. The DNA of the CDR3 is TGTGCCAGCAGCTTCCGGCCAGGGTATGGCTACACCTTC. Full variable domain (outside the CDR3, taken from reference TRBV11-2 and TRBJ1-2): EAGVAQSPRYKIIEKRQSVAFWCNPISGHATLYWYQQILGQGPKLLIQFQNNGVVDDSQLPKDRFSAERLKGVDSTLKIQPAKLEDSAVYLCASSFRPGYGYTFGSGTRLTVV.

The chain couples TRBV18 to TRBJ1-1; 7 nucleotides align to TRBD1. The CDR3 sequence is 14 residues long. Losses at the gene ends were 3 bases for V and 5 bases for J; bases not matched to a gene: 6. CDR1 and CDR2 (germline): KGHSH, LQKENI. The CDR3 nucleotides read TGTGCCAGCTCACCGAGACAGGGAGAGACTGAAGCTTTCTTT. It codes for CASSPRQGETEAFF.

V and J are TRBV5-4 and TRBJ1-1; D is possibly TRBD1 (6 bases). V lost 4 bases to trimming and J lost 7 bases, with 17 bases between them. Germline V gene lookup returns CDR1 SGHNT and CDR2 YYREEE (reference sequence). The CDR3 runs to 14 residues. The CDR3 sequence: CASSLRGEGVEAFF. DNA of the CDR3: TGTGCCAGCAGCCTCAGGGGTGAAGGCGTTGAAGCTTTCTTT.

This clone was recorded once. This chain connects TRBV6-1 to TRBJ2-7; possibly TRBD2 for D (5 bases). Germline loops: CDR1 MNHNS, CDR2 SASEGT. Trimming removed 1 base from V and 3 bases from J, with 10 bases in between. CDR3 length: 14 amino acids. CDR3 sequence (DNA): TGTGCCAGCAGTGAAGTCGCAGGACTCTACGAGCAGTACTTC. It is translated as CASSEVAGLYEQYF.

The rearrangement links TRBV5-6 to TRBJ2-2; TRBD1 might be the D (6 bases). The CDR3 is 15 amino acids. Between the trimmed V and J ends, which lost 2 bases and 5 bases, there was a span of 13 bases. Germline assignment: CDR1 SGHDT and CDR2 YYEEEE. Written as DNA, the CDR3 is TGTGCCAGCAGCTTCATGGGGGCGCTGACCGGGGAGCTGTTTTTT. Translating gives CASSFMGALTGELFF.

This chain joins TRBV7-8 and TRBJ2-6; no clear D. Germline CDR1 SGHVS, CDR2 FQNEAQ. CDR3 length equals 19 residues. Trimming removed 2 bases from V and 0 bases from J, with 17 bases in between. CDR3 nucleotide sequence: TGTGCCAGCAGCTTATTGGTCAGGTGGAATAGCTCTGGGGCCAACGTCCTGACTTTC. As protein: CASSLLVRWNSSGANVLTF.

V usage is TRBV2 and J usage is TRBJ1-2; 8 bases match TRBD1. The CDR3 covers 14 residues. V lost 6 bases and J lost 4; bases outside the gene matches: 7. Germline loops: CDR1 SNHLY, CDR2 FYNNEI. This chain's CDR3 is CASRGGQGTYGYTF. DNA of the CDR3: TGTGCCAGCAGGGGTGGACAGGGCACCTATGGCTACACCTTC. The full variable domain, rest sourced from reference TRBV2 and TRBJ1-2, is EPEVTQTPSHQVTQMGQEVILRCVPISNHLYFYWYRQILGQKVEFLVSFYNNEISEKSEIFDDQFSVERPDGSNFTLKIRSTKLEDSAMYFCASRGGQGTYGYTFGSGTRLTVV.

J is TRBJ1-6 and V is TRBV19; TRBD1 aligns across 7 bases. The CDR3 is 15 amino acids. The germline V gene encodes CDR1 LNHDA and CDR2 SQIVND (reference sequence). J gave up 9 bases and V 9 bases, and 14 bases lay outside the gene matches. The CDR3 protein is CASKTGEFVRSPLHF. CDR3 in DNA: TGTGCCAGCAAAACAGGGGAGTTTGTTCGTTCACCCCTCCACTTT.

The chain employs TRBV7-2 and TRBJ2-5; 9 positions agree with TRBD1. Trimming took 4 bases from V and 7 from J; bases not matched to a gene: 10. Germline CDR1 and CDR2: SGHTA and FQGNSA. This CDR3 has 15 residues. The CDR3 protein is CASSYVQGAVGTQYF. As DNA, the CDR3 is TGTGCCAGCAGCTATGTACAGGGGGCGGTGGGGACCCAGTACTTC.

In this sample, this clone turned up a few times. The rearrangement joins TRBV6-1 to TRBJ2-7, with D unclear. There are 10 residues in the CDR3. Trimming left V 0 bases short and J 12 bases short, with 6 bases between. Germline V gene lookup returns CDR1 MNHNS and CDR2 SASEGT. The CDR3 sequence is CASSEALPYF. DNA for the CDR3: TGTGCCAGCAGTGAAGCCCTCCCGTACTTC.

V gene TRBV28 combines with J gene TRBJ1-3; no firm D call. Germline V lookup: CDR1 MDHEN, CDR2 SYDVKM. V was pared by 6 bases and J by 4 bases, with 16 bases between. The CDR3 extends over 15 amino acids. CDR3 residues: CASSPTGFLGNTIYF. CDR3 nucleotides: TGTGCCAGCAGCCCAACGGGGTTCCTAGGAAACACCATATATTTT.

The V and J genes are TRBV7-2 and TRBJ2-5; 9 nucleotides match TRBD2. The CDR3 is 14 amino acids. After removal of 3 bases from V and 4 bases from J, the junction contained 3 bases not matched to a gene. Germline V gene data show CDR1 as SGHTA and CDR2 as FQGNSA. Here the CDR3 reads CASSLGLARETQYF. CDR3 bases: TGTGCCAGCAGCTTGGGACTAGCACGAGAGACCCAGTACTTC.

This rearrangement joins TRBV6-2 or TRBV6-3 to TRBJ2-6; D ambiguous. V lost 0 bases and J 0 bases, leaving 18 bases between the germline ends. CDR3 size: 20 residues. Germline values: CDR1 MNHEY, CDR2 SVGEGT. CDR3 DNA sequence: TGTGCCAGCAGTTACTCTGTCTTGGCTGGTGCCCTCTCTGGGGCCAACGTCCTGACTTTC. Its translation: CASSYSVLAGALSGANVLTF.

The rearrangement uses TRBV7-8 and TRBJ2-7; the D gene is possibly TRBD1 (7 bases). Per germline, CDR1 SGHVS and CDR2 FQNEAQ. The CDR3 loop spans 13 amino acids. The V and J ends lost 4 bases and 3 bases respectively, with 10 bases between them. CDR3 loop: CASSSRDSYEQYF. CDR3 nucleotides: TGTGCCAGCAGCTCGCGGGACAGCTACGAGCAGTACTTC.

This clone was seen only once. J is TRBJ2-1 and V is TRBV4-1; 9 bases align to TRBD1. Germline V gives CDR1 MGHRA, CDR2 YSYEKL. The V gene end was trimmed by 4 bases and the J gene end by 9 bases; junction bases not matched to a gene: 4. This CDR3 is built from 13 residues. CDR3 sequence (DNA): TGCGCCAGCAGCCTGGGGACAGGGCTTGAGCAGTTCTTC. This gives the protein CASSLGTGLEQFF.

This chain links TRBV27 with TRBJ2-5; possibly TRBD2 for D (5 bases). The germline CDR1 and CDR2 sequences are MNHEY and SMNVEV (reference sequence). The CDR3 consists of 14 residues. Trimming took 2 bases from V and 4 from J, leaving 11 bases between them. This chain's CDR3 is CASSLRGNGETQYF. The CDR3 nucleotides read TGTGCCAGCAGTTTAAGAGGGAATGGAGAGACCCAGTACTTC.

V usage is TRBV9 and J usage is TRBJ2-1; 8 nucleotides match TRBD2. There are 16 residues in the CDR3. With V trimmed by 4 bases and J by 7 bases, 13 bases remained unmatched. Germline CDR1 SGDLS, CDR2 YYNGEE. The chain's CDR3 is CASSTPGGTSMNEQFF. The CDR3 nucleotides read TGTGCCAGCAGCACACCCGGCGGGACTAGTATGAATGAGCAGTTCTTC.

J is TRBJ1-6 and V is TRBV18; weak D call: TRBD1 (6 bases). Trimming pared 5 bases from V and 0 bases from J, leaving 14 bases between. Germline V gene lookup returns CDR1 KGHSH and CDR2 LQKENI. The CDR3 has 17 residues. The CDR3 coding sequence is TGTGCCAGCTCAGTGACAGGCCCGAGCTCCTATAATTCACCCCTCCACTTT. Translating it yields CASSVTGPSSYNSPLHF.

The chain recombines TRBV4-3 with TRBJ2-7; TRBD1 agrees at 7 bases. V shed 0 bases and J 6 bases; nucleotides not matched to a gene: 5. Per the germline V gene, CDR1 is LGHNA and CDR2 is YSLEER. The CDR3 is 14 amino acids. CDR3 bases: TGCGCCAGCAGCCAAGACGACAGGGTCGGCGAGCAGTACTTC. Amino acids: CASSQDDRVGEQYF.

V usage is TRBV5-1 and J usage is TRBJ1-1; possible D gene TRBD1, 5 bases. Between the trimmed V and J ends, which lost 9 bases and 0 bases, there was a span of 12 bases. Germline loops: CDR1 SGHRS, CDR2 YFSETQ. The CDR3 is made up of 13 amino acids. The CDR3 DNA follows: TGCGCCACCCGGCCAGGGATGAACACTGAAGCTTTCTTT. Translating gives CATRPGMNTEAFF.

This clone was seen only once. The chain recombines TRBV10-1 with TRBJ2-1; tentatively, D is TRBD2 (6 bases). V lost 3 bases and J 8 bases, leaving 8 bases between the germline ends. The CDR3 is made up of 12 amino acids. The germline CDR1 and CDR2 sequences are WNHNN and SYGVQD (reference sequence). CDR3 sequence reads: CASSDVADEQFF. The CDR3 region has the DNA TGCGCCAGCAGTGATGTAGCGGATGAGCAGTTCTTC.

This sequence joins TRBV19 and TRBJ2-2; the match to TRBD1 covers 7 bases. The CDR3 covers 13 residues. Germline lookup yields CDR1 LNHDA and CDR2 SQIVND (reference sequence). V lost 7 bases to trimming and J lost 7 bases; unmatched junction nucleotides: 6. The CDR3 DNA reads as TGTGCCAGTATACCAGGGGGTAGCGGGGAGCTGTTTTTT. Translation: CASIPGGSGELFF.